The clone carrying this TCR beta chain was detected ten times or more. This sample is drawn from a study of tumor-infiltrating lymphocytes in primary liver carcinoma. The CDR3 runs 12 residues. Germline V gene data show CDR1 as SGHKS and CDR2 as YYEKEE (reference sequence). The V end was cut by 4 bases, the J end by 0 bases, with 4 bases between. From approximately 0.5 ug of total RNA, TCR beta-specific cDNA was reverse-transcribed using a constant-region primer. Libraries of TCR beta came from three nested multiplex PCR rounds with slightly modified ARM-PCR. It was with TRBV1-TRBV30 forward primers and a C-beta reverse primer that the first two PCR rounds were run, at approximately 10 cycles each. MiXCR was run by TCRdb on the multiplex PCR reads, yielding one entry per CDR3 protein. The data contain 44,000 or so distinct CDR3 sequences, approximately 70% of them singletons. The roughly 17-31 mg bulk tissue piece was not sorted before simultaneous RNA and DNA extraction.

The sequence derives from a middle-aged man with primary liver carcinoma and hepatitis B virus infection. This sequence joins TRBV5-5 and TRBJ1-2; no clear D gene. Sequenced input: liver tumor tissue from sampling region 5. The subset was: tumor region T5, tumor centre. Here the CDR3 reads CASSMSNYGYTF. In DNA form, the CDR3 reads TGTGCCAGCAGCATGTCTAACTATGGCTACACCTTC.